These 29 T cell receptor beta chains came from one sample sequenced in a study of blood T cell repertoires in COVID-19. Some clones are missing from TCRdb's copy, which holds only in-frame ones; the method was immunoSEQ multiplex PCR. The sample consists of approximately 200,000 clones, roughly 84% of them appearing once. Sequencing was carried out using PBMCs or T cells enriched from blood (not recorded which). The receptors shown here come from a man aged 25-45 years in a cohort exposed to, infected with or recovered from COVID-19 (not recorded which).

This clone was counted a few times. This chain links TRBV9 with TRBJ1-4; no firm D call. This CDR3 has 15 residues. Germline CDR1 SGDLS, CDR2 YYNGEE. Trimming took 3 bases from V and 8 from J, leaving 17 bases between them. The CDR3 sequence is CASSDRGRLGEKLFF. The CDR3 region has the DNA TGTGCCAGCAGCGATAGAGGGAGATTAGGGGAAAAACTGTTTTTT.

The rearrangement uses TRBV11-2 and TRBJ2-7; no clear D gene. Trimming took off 0 bases at V and 3 bases at J, with 6 bases between the two ends. Per the germline V gene, CDR1 is SGHAT and CDR2 is FQNNGV. The CDR3 extends over 13 amino acids. The CDR3 region is CASSLELLYEQYF. DNA for the CDR3: TGTGCCAGCAGCTTAGAGTTACTCTACGAGCAGTACTTC.

The chain is built from TRBV28 and TRBJ2-7; a possible D gene is TRBD2 (5 bases). Between the trimmed V and J ends, which lost 2 bases and 4 bases, there was a span of 12 bases. The germline V gene encodes CDR1 MDHEN and CDR2 SYDVKM. This CDR3 contains 14 residues. The CDR3 region is CASSLRESAYEQYF. Here the CDR3 DNA reads TGTGCCAGCAGTTTAAGGGAGAGCGCGTACGAGCAGTACTTC.

The chain is built from TRBV11-2 and TRBJ2-7; D is unclear. This CDR3 spans 14 amino acids. The germline gives CDR1 SGHAT, CDR2 FQNNGV. V was clipped by 5 bases and J by 6 bases, with 17 bases between them. Here the CDR3 DNA reads TGTGCCAGCAGCCCACCGACAAGTTTCGGCGAGCAGTACTTC. Its protein is CASSPPTSFGEQYF.

V is TRBV29-1 and J is TRBJ1-4, with TRBD1 as a possible D gene (6 bases). CDR1 and CDR2 from the germline V gene are SQVTM and ANQGSEA. V was shortened by 6 bases and J by 7 bases, with 27 bases between the two germline ends. The CDR3 loop spans 17 amino acids. CDR3: CSVASIGGGGFTEKLFF. CDR3 DNA sequence: TGCAGCGTCGCGTCGATCGGGGGCGGGGGATTTACTGAAAAACTGTTTTTT.

The rearrangement joins TRBV11-2 to TRBJ2-7; D possibly corresponds to TRBD2 (5 bases). Germline CDR1 reads SGHAT; CDR2 reads FQNNGV. The CDR3 has 15 residues. V was cut by 1 base and J by 0 bases, with 10 bases left in between. The CDR3: CASSLGRGGSYEQYF. The CDR3 DNA reads TGTGCCAGCAGCTTAGGCCGGGGTGGCTCCTACGAGCAGTACTTC.

V is TRBV19 and J is TRBJ1-5; unclear D gene. Per the germline V gene, CDR1 is LNHDA and CDR2 is SQIVND (reference sequence). V was pared by 5 bases and J by 3 bases, with 20 bases between. The CDR3 sequence is 17 residues long. The chain's CDR3 is CASSRGLGEGSNQPQHF. The CDR3 DNA follows: TGTGCCAGTAGTCGCGGACTGGGAGAAGGCTCCAATCAGCCCCAGCATTTT.

V and J are TRBV19 and TRBJ1-2, with 12 bases matching TRBD1. This CDR3 has 15 amino acids. The germline gives CDR1 LNHDA, CDR2 SQIVND (reference sequence). V lost 3 bases, J lost 8 bases, and 7 bases stayed unmatched. The CDR3: CASSMGDRGRLGYTF. The CDR3, as DNA: TGTGCCAGTAGTATGGGGGACAGGGGGCGTCTCGGCTACACCTTC.

This clone was found a few times. The chain recombines TRBV19 with TRBJ2-7, with a possible D match to TRBD1 (6 bases). V was clipped by 5 bases and J by 5 bases, with 10 bases between them. The CDR3 has 12 amino acids. Germline loops: CDR1 LNHDA, CDR2 SQIVND (reference sequence). The CDR3 region is CASSLQGHEQYF. The DNA for the CDR3 is TGTGCCAGTAGTTTACAGGGCCACGAGCAGTACTTC.

The CDR3 spells CASTLAGSALNEQFF. CDR3 nucleotide sequence: TGTGCCAGTACCCTAGCGGGATCGGCCCTCAATGAGCAGTTCTTC. The chain employs TRBV19 and TRBJ2-1; 9 bases line up with TRBD2. This CDR3 region has 15 residues. J gave up 6 bases and V 7 bases, and 10 bases lay outside the gene matches. CDR1 LNHDA and CDR2 SQIVND come from the germline V gene (reference sequence).

The V call is TRBV21-1, the J call TRBJ2-5; the table names TRBD2, a call not compared with the DNA. TRBV21-1 is labeled a pseudogene. The CDR3 loop spans 15 amino acids. The CDR3: CASILSGSGTETQYF. The CDR3 DNA reads TGTGCCAGCATTCTCAGCGGGAGTGGTACAGAGACCCAGTACTTC.

The chain links TRBV10-2 to TRBJ2-7; the match to TRBD2 covers 7 bases. The CDR3 runs 13 residues. In germline, CDR1 is WSHSY, CDR2 SAAADI. J was trimmed by 0 bases and V by 6 bases; bases with no gene match: 2. The CDR3 nucleotides are TGCGCCAGCAGGGAGCGGGGCTCCTACGAGCAGTACTTC. Its protein is CASRERGSYEQYF.

The rearrangement uses TRBV5-1 and TRBJ1-3; D is possibly TRBD1 (6 bases). This CDR3 has 17 residues. Trimming shortened V by 0 bases and J by 0 bases, and 13 bases separated the two germline ends. The germline V gene has CDR1 SGHRS and CDR2 YFSETQ. As DNA, the CDR3 is TGCGCCAGCAGCTTGGAGGGGACAAGTATCTCTGGAAACACCATATATTTT. Residues: CASSLEGTSISGNTIYF. The whole variable domain, remainder taken from reference TRBV5-1 and TRBJ1-3, is KAGVTQTPRYLIKTRGQQVTLSCSPISGHRSVSWYQQTPGQGLQFLFEYFSETQRNKGNFPGRFSGRQFSNSRSEMNVSTLELGDSALYLCASSLEGTSISGNTIYFGEGSWLTVV.

The rearrangement links TRBV4-1 to TRBJ2-5; D possibly corresponds to TRBD2 (6 bases). Looked up from germline, CDR1 is MGHRA and CDR2 is YSYEKL. The germline V and J ends were trimmed by 3 bases and 5 bases, with 19 bases remaining between them. The CDR3 has 16 amino acids. CDR3 DNA sequence: TGCGCCAGCAGCCAGACCGGCTGGGCTGGGGGGGAGACCCAGTACTTC. The encoded protein is CASSQTGWAGGETQYF.

V gene TRBV12-3 or TRBV12-4 combines with J gene TRBJ1-2; 8 bases agree with TRBD1. The CDR3 is 13 residues long. V shed 7 bases, J shed 8 bases, and the junction held 9 bases outside the gene matches. CDR3 DNA: TGTGCCAGCAACTTAAACAGGGGGGAAGGCTACACCTTC. Translated, it gives CASNLNRGEGYTF.

The chain employs TRBV20-1 and TRBJ1-2; the match to TRBD1 covers 8 bases. Germline loops: CDR1 DFQATT, CDR2 SNEGSKA (reference sequence). The CDR3 runs to 15 residues. The ends lost 3 bases at V and 2 bases at J; junction bases unmatched: 8. In nucleotides, the CDR3 is TGCAGTGCTAGTCCCCCGGGACAGGTCAACTATGGCTACACCTTC. Protein sequence: CSASPPGQVNYGYTF.

The count of this clone is one. The V gene is TRBV19, the J gene TRBJ2-5; 11 nucleotides align to TRBD1. CDR1 LNHDA and CDR2 SQIVND come from the germline V gene (reference sequence). The CDR3 runs to 17 residues. Trimming at V came to 6 bases and at J to 2 bases, leaving 11 bases not matched to a gene. The CDR3 reads CASRLDPGQGGQETQYF. CDR3 coding DNA: TGTGCCAGTAGACTCGACCCGGGACAGGGGGGACAAGAGACCCAGTACTTC.

This chain connects TRBV27 to TRBJ2-5, with 15 bases matching TRBD2. CDR3 length: 16 residues. Trimming removed 6 bases from V and 2 bases from J; junction bases left unmatched: 4. Germline V gene lookup returns CDR1 MNHEY and CDR2 SMNVEV (reference sequence). The CDR3: CASRGLAGGVQETQYF. The CDR3 region has the DNA TGTGCCAGCAGAGGACTAGCGGGAGGGGTACAAGAGACCCAGTACTTC.

This clone was counted a single time. V is TRBV12-5 and J is TRBJ2-3; 12 bases align to TRBD2. J lost 0 bases, V lost 1 base, and 14 bases had no gene match. Per germline, CDR1 LGHNT and CDR2 FRNRAP. This CDR3 spans 21 amino acids. This CDR3 reads CASGLASGRANPSSSTDTQYF. CDR3 DNA: TGTGCTAGTGGTTTGGCTAGCGGGAGGGCCAATCCGTCGAGTAGCACAGATACGCAGTATTTT.

The gene calls are TRBV5-1 and TRBJ2-7, with D maybe TRBD2 (6 bases). V lost 9 bases and J 1 base, leaving 20 bases between the germline ends. CDR1 is SGHRS, CDR2 YFSETQ, per germline. This CDR3 has 15 amino acids. The CDR3 loop reads CATLVPAGKSYEQYF. DNA of the CDR3: TGCGCCACCCTGGTGCCGGCGGGAAAGTCCTACGAGCAGTACTTC. Variable domain in full (rest from reference TRBV5-1 and TRBJ2-7): KAGVTQTPRYLIKTRGQQVTLSCSPISGHRSVSWYQQTPGQGLQFLFEYFSETQRNKGNFPGRFSGRQFSNSRSEMNVSTLELGDSALYLCATLVPAGKSYEQYFGPGTRLTVT.

The rearrangement uses TRBV4-2 and TRBJ2-3; 11 bases align to TRBD2. The V gene end was trimmed by 3 bases and the J gene end by 2 bases; junction bases not matched to a gene: 10. Germline V lookup: CDR1 LGHNA, CDR2 YNFKEQ. The CDR3 extends over 18 amino acids. This chain's CDR3 is CASSQGQGTSGLTDTQYF. The CDR3 nucleotides are TGTGCCAGCAGCCAGGGGCAAGGGACTAGCGGACTCACAGATACGCAGTATTTT.

The rearrangement uses TRBV4-1 and TRBJ1-2; 10 bases agree with TRBD1. Germline V gives CDR1 MGHRA, CDR2 YSYEKL. The CDR3 spans 14 residues. After removal of 6 bases from V and 8 bases from J, the junction contained 9 bases not matched to a gene. The CDR3 bases are TGCGCCAGCAGAAGACAGGGGGCCGATACCGGCTACACCTTC. It yields the protein CASRRQGADTGYTF.

The V and J genes are TRBV27 and TRBJ1-2; D not resolved. Germline loops: CDR1 MNHEY, CDR2 SMNVEV (reference sequence). CDR3 size: 17 residues. V was shortened by 8 bases and J by 7 bases, with 29 bases between the two germline ends. CDR3 loop: CASGWYEGSQPRGGYTF. The CDR3 nucleotides read TGTGCCAGCGGTTGGTACGAGGGCTCTCAACCCCGGGGTGGCTACACCTTC.

The chain joins TRBV30 to TRBJ1-1; D not resolved. This CDR3 contains 17 residues. The V gene lost 0 bases and the J gene lost 0 bases, with 17 bases spanning the gap. Germline V gives CDR1 GTSNPN, CDR2 SVGIG (reference sequence). The chain's CDR3 is CAWSVGREQRMNTEAFF. In nucleotides, the CDR3 is TGTGCCTGGAGTGTAGGTCGGGAGCAGCGGATGAACACTGAAGCTTTCTTT.

V and J are TRBV18 and TRBJ1-1, with 9 positions matching TRBD1. V was clipped by 3 bases and J by 8 bases; unmatched bases: 7. This CDR3 comprises 14 residues. In germline, CDR1 is KGHSH, CDR2 LQKENI. DNA of the CDR3: TGTGCCAGCTCACCTGGGACAGGGAGTATAGAAGCTTTCTTT. Translation: CASSPGTGSIEAFF.

The genes are TRBV6-4 and TRBJ1-1; 8 bases line up with TRBD1. The V gene's germline CDR1 is MRHNA and CDR2 SNTAGT. CDR3 size: 18 residues. J lost 5 bases, V lost 6 bases, and 20 bases had no gene match. The CDR3 loop reads CASSALLWDRLRGTEAFF. As DNA, the CDR3 is TGTGCCAGCAGCGCCCTGTTATGGGACAGGCTAAGGGGGACTGAAGCTTTCTTT.

In this sample, this clone turned up once. The rearrangement joins TRBV29-1 to TRBJ2-7; D is uncertain. The CDR3 has 12 residues. CDR1 SQVTM and CDR2 ANQGSEA come from the germline V gene. V was pared by 7 bases and J by 0 bases, with 10 bases between. The chain's CDR3 is CSAKPSSYEQYF. The CDR3, as DNA: TGCAGCGCCAAGCCGAGCTCCTACGAGCAGTACTTC.

The CDR3 loop reads CASSPEATNEKLFF. The DNA of the CDR3 is TGTGCCAGCTCCCCAGAGGCAACTAATGAAAAACTGTTTTTT. This sequence joins TRBV18 and TRBJ1-4; D is unclear. Germline CDR1 is KGHSH and CDR2 is LQKENI. V was clipped by 6 bases and J by 0 bases, with 8 bases between them. The CDR3 has 14 residues.

CDR3 amino acids: CASSFWKQGVTEAFF. For the CDR3, the DNA is TGTGCCAGCAGTTTCTGGAAACAGGGAGTGACTGAAGCTTTCTTT. This sequence joins TRBV27 and TRBJ1-1; perhaps TRBD1 as D (6 bases). This CDR3 has 15 residues. Per germline, CDR1 MNHEY and CDR2 SMNVEV (reference sequence). V lost 3 bases and J lost 5, with 16 bases in between.